The sequence of this T cell receptor (beta chain) was determined in a study of T cells in Graves' hyperthyroidism and ophthalmopathy. Trimming took off 8 bases at V and 0 bases at J, with 15 bases between the two ends. The CDR3 totals 14 residues. In germline, CDR1 is DFQATT, CDR2 SNEGSKA (reference sequence). This clonotype was counted at least ten times. Amplified TCR beta CDR3 regions derived from RNA transcripts. When the TCR CDR3 underwent first-round RT-PCR, the HTBI primer set was used. TCRdb called the multiplex PCR reads again in MiXCR, with one record for every CDR3 protein. This table holds roughly 130,000 distinct CDR3 sequences, approximately 20% found once.

The sample taken for sequencing was blood. V and J are TRBV20-1 and TRBJ2-3; D gene ambiguous. This sequence was found in a woman between 50 and 59 years old with Graves' hyperthyroidism that later progressed to Graves' ophthalmopathy. DNA for the CDR3: TGCAGTTTTAGGCTCCACACTAGCACAGATACGCAGTATTTT. Its translation: CSFRLHTSTDTQYF.